This T cell receptor beta chain was captured by sequencing in a study of blood T cell repertoires in COVID-19. Study at large: The United States, Italy and Spain supplied acute and convalescent COVID-19 samples. In each case, the material was cDNA or gDNA derived from T cells, B-cell-depleted T cells, or PBMCs.

Participant age was roughly 18 to 89 years, and participants resided in roughly 25 US areas. Cohorts were assigned according to the clinical history that participants reported. The table came from immunoSEQ multiplex PCR; TCRdb's copy has only in-frame clones and leaves some out. The repertoire holds roughly 380,000 clones, approximately 84% seen once, with roughly 3% in the top ten. Germline V gives CDR1 SGHTS, CDR2 YDEGEE. The J segment lost 5 bases and the V segment lost 4 bases, leaving 10 bases of the junction unmatched. The CDR3 has 16 residues. The TCR comes from a woman aged 30 to 39 who had recovered from COVID-19. J is TRBJ1-1 and V is TRBV5-8, with 11 positions matching TRBD1. Sequencing was done on a sample of PBMCs or T cells enriched from blood (not recorded which). CDR3 bases: TGTGCCAGCAGCCCCGGGACAGGGGGGGTCTGGACTGAAGCTTTCTTT. Protein sequence: CASSPGTGGVWTEAFF.